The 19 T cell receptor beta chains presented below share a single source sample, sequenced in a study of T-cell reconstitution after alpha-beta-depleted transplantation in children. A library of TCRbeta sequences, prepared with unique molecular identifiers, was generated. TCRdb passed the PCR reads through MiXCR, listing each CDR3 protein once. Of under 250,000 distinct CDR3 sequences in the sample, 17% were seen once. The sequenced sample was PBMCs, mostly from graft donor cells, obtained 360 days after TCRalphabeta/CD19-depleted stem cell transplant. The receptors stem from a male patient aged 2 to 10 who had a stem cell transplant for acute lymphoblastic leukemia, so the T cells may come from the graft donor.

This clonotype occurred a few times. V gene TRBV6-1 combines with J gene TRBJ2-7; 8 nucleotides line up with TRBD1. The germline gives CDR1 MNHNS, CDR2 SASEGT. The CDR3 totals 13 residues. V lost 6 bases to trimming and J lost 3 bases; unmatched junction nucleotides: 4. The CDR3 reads CASSVGQDYEQYF. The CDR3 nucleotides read TGTGCCAGCAGCGTGGGACAGGACTACGAGCAGTACTTC.

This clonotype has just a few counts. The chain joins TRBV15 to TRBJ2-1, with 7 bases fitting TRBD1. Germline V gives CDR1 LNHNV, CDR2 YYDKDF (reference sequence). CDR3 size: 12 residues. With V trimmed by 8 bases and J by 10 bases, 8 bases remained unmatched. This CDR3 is CATAGGKEEQFF. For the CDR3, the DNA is TGTGCCACCGCAGGGGGTAAGGAAGAGCAGTTCTTC.

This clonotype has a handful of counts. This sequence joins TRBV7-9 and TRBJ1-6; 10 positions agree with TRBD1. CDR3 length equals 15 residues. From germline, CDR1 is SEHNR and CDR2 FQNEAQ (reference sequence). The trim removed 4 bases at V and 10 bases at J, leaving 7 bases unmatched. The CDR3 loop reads CASSSETGGWSPLHF. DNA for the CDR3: TGTGCCAGCAGCTCAGAGACAGGGGGCTGGTCACCCCTCCACTTT.

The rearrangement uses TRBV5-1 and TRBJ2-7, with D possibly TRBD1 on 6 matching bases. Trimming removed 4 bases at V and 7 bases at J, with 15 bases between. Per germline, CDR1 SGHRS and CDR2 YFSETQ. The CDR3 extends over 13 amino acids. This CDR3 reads CASSRGQPCEQYF. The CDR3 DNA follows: TGCGCCAGCAGCCGAGGACAGCCCTGTGAGCAGTACTTC.

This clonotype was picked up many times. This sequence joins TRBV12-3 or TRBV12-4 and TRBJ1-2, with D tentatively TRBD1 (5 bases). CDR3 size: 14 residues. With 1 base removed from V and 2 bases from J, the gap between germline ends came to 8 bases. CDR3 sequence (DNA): TGTGCCAGCAGTTTAGACAGGACGAACTATGGCTACACCTTC. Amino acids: CASSLDRTNYGYTF.

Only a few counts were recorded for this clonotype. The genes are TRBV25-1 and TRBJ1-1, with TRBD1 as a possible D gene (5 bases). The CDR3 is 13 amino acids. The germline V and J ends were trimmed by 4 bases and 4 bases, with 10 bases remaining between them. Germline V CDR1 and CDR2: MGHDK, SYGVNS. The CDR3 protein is CASSGGGTTEAFF. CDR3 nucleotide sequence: TGTGCCAGCAGTGGGGGGGGAACCACTGAAGCTTTCTTT.

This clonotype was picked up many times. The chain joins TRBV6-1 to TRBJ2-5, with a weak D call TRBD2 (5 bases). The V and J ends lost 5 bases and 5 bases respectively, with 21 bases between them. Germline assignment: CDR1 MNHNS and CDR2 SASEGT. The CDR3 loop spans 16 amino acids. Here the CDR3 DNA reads TGTGCCAGCAGTCGACGGACGGCTGGAACTAGGGAGACCCAGTACTTC. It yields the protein CASSRRTAGTRETQYF.

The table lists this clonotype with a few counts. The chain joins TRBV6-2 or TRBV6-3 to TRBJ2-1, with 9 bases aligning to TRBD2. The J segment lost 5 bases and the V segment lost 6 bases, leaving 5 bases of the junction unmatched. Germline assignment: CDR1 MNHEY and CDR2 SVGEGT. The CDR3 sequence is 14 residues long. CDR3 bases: TGTGCCAGCAGCGGACTAGCGAGGAACAATGAGCAGTTCTTC. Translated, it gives CASSGLARNNEQFF.

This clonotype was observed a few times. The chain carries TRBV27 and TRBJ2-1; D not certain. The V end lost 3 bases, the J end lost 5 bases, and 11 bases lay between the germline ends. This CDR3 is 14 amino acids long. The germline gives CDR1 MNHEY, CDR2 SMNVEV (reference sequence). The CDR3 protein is CASSFWRDHNEQFF. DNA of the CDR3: TGTGCCAGCAGTTTCTGGAGAGATCACAATGAGCAGTTCTTC.

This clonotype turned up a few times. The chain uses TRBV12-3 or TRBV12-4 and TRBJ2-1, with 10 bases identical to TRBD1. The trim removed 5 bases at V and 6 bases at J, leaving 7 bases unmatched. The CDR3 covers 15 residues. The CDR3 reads CASSRQGAIVNEQFF. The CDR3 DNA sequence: TGTGCCAGCAGTCGACAGGGGGCGATTGTCAATGAGCAGTTCTTC.

The CDR3 is CVVSKATEAFF. CDR3 DNA: TGTGTAGTGAGTAAGGCCACTGAAGCTTTCTTT. The chain recombines TRBV6-6 with TRBJ1-1; D is unclear. Germline CDR1 reads MNHNY; CDR2 reads SVGAGI (reference sequence). This CDR3 region has 11 residues.

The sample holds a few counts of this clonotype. The CDR3 loop is CASSITGGNTIYF. The DNA for the CDR3 is TGTGCCAGCAGTATAACAGGGGGAAACACCATATATTTT. The J gene is TRBJ1-3, the V gene TRBV25-1; possibly TRBD1 for D (6 bases). The germline V and J ends were trimmed by 5 bases and 4 bases, with 9 bases remaining between them. The CDR3 is made up of 13 amino acids. Germline CDR1 and CDR2: MGHDK and SYGVNS.

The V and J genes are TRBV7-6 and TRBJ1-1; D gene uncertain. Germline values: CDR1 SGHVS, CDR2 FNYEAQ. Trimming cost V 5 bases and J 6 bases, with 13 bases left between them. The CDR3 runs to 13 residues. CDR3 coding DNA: TGTGCCAGCAGCCCCCATGAAACATCTGAAGCTTTCTTT. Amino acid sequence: CASSPHETSEAFF.

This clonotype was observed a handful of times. CDR3 loop: CSAGTPSGANVLTF. The DNA for the CDR3 is TGCAGCGCCGGGACGCCCTCTGGGGCCAACGTCCTGACTTTC. The V and J genes are TRBV29-1 and TRBJ2-6, with D possibly called TRBD1 or TRBD2 (5 bases each). Trimming removed 7 bases at V and 0 bases at J, with 10 bases between. This CDR3 spans 14 amino acids. Germline assignment: CDR1 SQVTM and CDR2 ANQGSEA.

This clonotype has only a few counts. CDR3 in amino acids: CASSKLLQGARYEQYF. The DNA of the CDR3 is TGTGCCAGCAGCAAACTCTTACAGGGGGCTAGGTACGAGCAGTACTTC. The J gene is TRBJ2-7, the V gene TRBV7-2, with 9 positions matching TRBD1. Losses at the gene ends were 5 bases for V and 4 bases for J; bases not matched to a gene: 12. The CDR3 length is 16 residues. Looked up from germline, CDR1 is SGHTA and CDR2 is FQGNSA.

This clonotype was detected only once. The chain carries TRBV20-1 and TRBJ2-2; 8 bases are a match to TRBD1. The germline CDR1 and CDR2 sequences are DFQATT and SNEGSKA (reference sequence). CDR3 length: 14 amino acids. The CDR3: CGCGDRQNTGELFF. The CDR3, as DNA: TGCGGGTGTGGGGACAGGCAGAACACCGGGGAGCTGTTTTTT.

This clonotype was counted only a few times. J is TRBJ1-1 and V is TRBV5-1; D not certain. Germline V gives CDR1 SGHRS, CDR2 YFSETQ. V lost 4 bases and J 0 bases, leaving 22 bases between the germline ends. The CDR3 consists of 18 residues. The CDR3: CASSRSGPWNKMNTEAFF. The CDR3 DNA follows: TGCGCCAGCAGCCGTTCCGGGCCTTGGAATAAAATGAACACTGAAGCTTTCTTT.

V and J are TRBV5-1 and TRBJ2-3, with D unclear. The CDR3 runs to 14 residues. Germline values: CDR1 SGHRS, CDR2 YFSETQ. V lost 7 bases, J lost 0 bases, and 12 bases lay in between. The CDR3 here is CASSPQQSTDTQYF. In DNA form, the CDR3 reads TGCGCCAGCTCACCGCAACAGAGCACAGATACGCAGTATTTT. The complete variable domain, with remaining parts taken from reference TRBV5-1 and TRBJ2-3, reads KAGVTQTPRYLIKTRGQQVTLSCSPISGHRSVSWYQQTPGQGLQFLFEYFSETQRNKGNFPGRFSGRQFSNSRSEMNVSTLELGDSALYLCASSPQQSTDTQYFGPGTRLTVL.

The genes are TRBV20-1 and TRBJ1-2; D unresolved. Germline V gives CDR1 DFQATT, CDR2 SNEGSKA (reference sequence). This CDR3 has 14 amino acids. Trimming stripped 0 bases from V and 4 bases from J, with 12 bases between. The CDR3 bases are TGCAGTGCTAGAGACACCGGAACACCCTATGGCTACACCTTC. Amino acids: CSARDTGTPYGYTF.